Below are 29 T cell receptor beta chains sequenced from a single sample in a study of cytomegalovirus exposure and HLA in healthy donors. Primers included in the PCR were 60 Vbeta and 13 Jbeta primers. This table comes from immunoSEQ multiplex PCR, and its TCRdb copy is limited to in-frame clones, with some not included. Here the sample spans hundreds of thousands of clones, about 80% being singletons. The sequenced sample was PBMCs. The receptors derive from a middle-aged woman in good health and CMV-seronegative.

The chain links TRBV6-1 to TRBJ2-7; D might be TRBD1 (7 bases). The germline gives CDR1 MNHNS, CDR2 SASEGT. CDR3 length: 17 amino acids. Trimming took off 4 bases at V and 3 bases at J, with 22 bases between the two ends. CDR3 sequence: CASSVWLAGTEIYEQYF. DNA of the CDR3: TGTGCCAGCAGTGTCTGGCTGGCGGGGACAGAGATCTACGAGCAGTACTTC.

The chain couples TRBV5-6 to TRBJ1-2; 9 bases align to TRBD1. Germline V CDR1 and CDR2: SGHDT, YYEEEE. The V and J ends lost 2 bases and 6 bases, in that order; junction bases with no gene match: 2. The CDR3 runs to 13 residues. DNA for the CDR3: TGTGCCAGCAGCTTAGGACAGGGGAATGGCTACACCTTC. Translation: CASSLGQGNGYTF.

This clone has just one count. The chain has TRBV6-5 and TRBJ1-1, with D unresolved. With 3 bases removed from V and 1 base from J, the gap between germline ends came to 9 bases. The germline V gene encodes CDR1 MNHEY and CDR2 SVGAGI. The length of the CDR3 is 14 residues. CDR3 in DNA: TGTGCCAGCAGTTATTTGTACAAGAACACTGAAGCTTTCTTT. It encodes CASSYLYKNTEAFF.

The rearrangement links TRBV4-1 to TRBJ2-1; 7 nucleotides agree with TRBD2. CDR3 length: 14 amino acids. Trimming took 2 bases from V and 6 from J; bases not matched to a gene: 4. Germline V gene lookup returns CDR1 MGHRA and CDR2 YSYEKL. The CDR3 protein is CASSQPRLANEQFF. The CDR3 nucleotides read TGCGCCAGCAGCCAACCTCGACTAGCCAATGAGCAGTTCTTC.

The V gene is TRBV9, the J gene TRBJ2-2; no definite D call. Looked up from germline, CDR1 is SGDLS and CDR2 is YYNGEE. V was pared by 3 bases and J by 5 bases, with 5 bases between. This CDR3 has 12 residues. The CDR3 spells CASSALTGELFF. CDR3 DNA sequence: TGTGCCAGCAGCGCTCTTACCGGGGAGCTGTTTTTT.

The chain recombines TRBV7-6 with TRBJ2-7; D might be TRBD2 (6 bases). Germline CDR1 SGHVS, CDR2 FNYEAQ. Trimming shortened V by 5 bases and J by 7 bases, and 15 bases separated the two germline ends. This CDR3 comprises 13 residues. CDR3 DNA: TGTGCCAGCAGCCGCGGCGGAGGGTGGGAGCAGTACTTC. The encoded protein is CASSRGGGWEQYF. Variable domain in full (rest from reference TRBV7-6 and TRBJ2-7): GAGVSQSPRYKVTKRGQDVALRCDPISGHVSLYWYRQALGQGPEFLTYFNYEAQQDKSGLPNDRFSAERPEGSISTLTIQRTEQRDSAMYRCASSRGGGWEQYFGPGTRLTVT.

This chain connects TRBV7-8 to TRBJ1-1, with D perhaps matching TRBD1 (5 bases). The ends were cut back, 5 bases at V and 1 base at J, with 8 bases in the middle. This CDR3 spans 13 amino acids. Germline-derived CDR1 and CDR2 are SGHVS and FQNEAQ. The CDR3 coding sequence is TGTGCCAGCAGCCGAGACAGGAACACTGAAGCTTTCTTT. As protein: CASSRDRNTEAFF.

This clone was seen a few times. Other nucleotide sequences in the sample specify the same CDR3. In DNA form, the CDR3 reads TGTGCCAGCAGCGTTGGCGGGGGGGCTTACAATGAGCAGTTCTTC. It yields the protein CASSVGGGAYNEQFF. The V call is TRBV9, the J call TRBJ2-1; 9 bases map to TRBD2. Trimming at V came to 2 bases and at J to 4 bases, leaving 4 bases not matched to a gene. The CDR3 has 15 residues. CDR1 is SGDLS and CDR2 is YYNGEE in the germline V gene.

DNA for the CDR3: TGTGCCAGTAGTTTTATTTATCAGCCCCAGCATTTT. Protein: CASSFIYQPQHF. V usage is TRBV19 and J usage is TRBJ1-5; the D is unclear. Germline assignment: CDR1 LNHDA and CDR2 SQIVND (reference sequence). This CDR3 contains 12 residues. Trimming removed 5 bases from V and 5 bases from J, with 7 bases in between.

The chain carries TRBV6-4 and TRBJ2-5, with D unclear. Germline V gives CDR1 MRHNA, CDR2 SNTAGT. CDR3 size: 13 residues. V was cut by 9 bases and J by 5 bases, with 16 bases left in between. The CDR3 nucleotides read TGTGCCAGTTCAGTGGCCCCGCGGGAGACCCAGTACTTC. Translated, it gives CASSVAPRETQYF.

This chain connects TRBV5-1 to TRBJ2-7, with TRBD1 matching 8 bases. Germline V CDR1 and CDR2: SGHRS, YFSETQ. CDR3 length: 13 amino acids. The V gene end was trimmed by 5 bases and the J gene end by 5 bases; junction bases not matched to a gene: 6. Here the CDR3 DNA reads TGCGCCAGCAGTCGACAGGGGACCGACGAGCAGTACTTC. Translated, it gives CASSRQGTDEQYF.

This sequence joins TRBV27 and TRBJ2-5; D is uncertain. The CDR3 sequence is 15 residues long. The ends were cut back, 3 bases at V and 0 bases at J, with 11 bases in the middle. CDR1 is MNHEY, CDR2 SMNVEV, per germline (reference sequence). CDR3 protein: CASSFISDNQETQYF. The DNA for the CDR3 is TGTGCCAGCAGTTTTATTTCAGATAACCAAGAGACCCAGTACTTC.

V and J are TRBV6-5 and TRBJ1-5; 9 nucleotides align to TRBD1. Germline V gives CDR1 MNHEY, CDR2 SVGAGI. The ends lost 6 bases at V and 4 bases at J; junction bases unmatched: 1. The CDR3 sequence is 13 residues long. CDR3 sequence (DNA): TGTGCCAGCAGGGACAGGGGTAATCAGCCCCAGCATTTT. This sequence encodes CASRDRGNQPQHF.

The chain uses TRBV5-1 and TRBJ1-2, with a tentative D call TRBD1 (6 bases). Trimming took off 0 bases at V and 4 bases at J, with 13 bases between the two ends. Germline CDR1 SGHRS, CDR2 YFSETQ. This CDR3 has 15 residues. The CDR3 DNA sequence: TGCGCCAGCAGCTTGGCCGAACAGGGAGCCTATGGCTACACCTTC. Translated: CASSLAEQGAYGYTF.

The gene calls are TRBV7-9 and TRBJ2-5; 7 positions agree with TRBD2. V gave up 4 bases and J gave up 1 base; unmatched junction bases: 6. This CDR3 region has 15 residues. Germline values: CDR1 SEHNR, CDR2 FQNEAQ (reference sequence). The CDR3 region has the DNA TGTGCCAGCAGCTCCCTCGGGGGGATCCAAGAGACCCAGTACTTC. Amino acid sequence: CASSSLGGIQETQYF. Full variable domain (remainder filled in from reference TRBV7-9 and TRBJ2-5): DTGVSQNPRHKITKRGQNVTFRCDPISEHNRLYWYRQTLGQGPEFLTYFQNEAQLEKSRLLSDRFSAERPKGSFSTLEIQRTEQGDSAMYLCASSSLGGIQETQYFGPGTRLLVL.

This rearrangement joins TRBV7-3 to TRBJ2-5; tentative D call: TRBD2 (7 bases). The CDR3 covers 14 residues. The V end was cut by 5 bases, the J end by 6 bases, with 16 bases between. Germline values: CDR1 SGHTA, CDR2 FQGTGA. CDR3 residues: CASSGSGGRQTQYF. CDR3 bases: TGTGCCAGCAGCGGGTCGGGGGGCAGGCAGACCCAGTACTTC. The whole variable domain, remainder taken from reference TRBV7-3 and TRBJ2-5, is GAGVSQTPSNKVTEKGKYVELRCDPISGHTALYWYRQSLGQGPEFLIYFQGTGAADDSGLPNDRFFAVRPEGSVSTLKIQRTERGDSAVYLCASSGSGGRQTQYFGPGTRLLVL.

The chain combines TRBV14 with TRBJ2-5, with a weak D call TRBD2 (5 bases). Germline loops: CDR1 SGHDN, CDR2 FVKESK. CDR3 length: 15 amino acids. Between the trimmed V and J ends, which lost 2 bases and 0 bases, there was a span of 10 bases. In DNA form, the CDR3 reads TGTGCCAGCAGCCAATTTCGGGGAAACCAAGAGACCCAGTACTTC. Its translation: CASSQFRGNQETQYF.

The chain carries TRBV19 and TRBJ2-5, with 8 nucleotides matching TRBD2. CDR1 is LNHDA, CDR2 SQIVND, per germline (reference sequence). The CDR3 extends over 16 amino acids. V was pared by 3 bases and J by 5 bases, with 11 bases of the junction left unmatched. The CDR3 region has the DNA TGTGCCAGTAGTATCCGCCAAACTAGCGGAATGGAGACCCAGTACTTC. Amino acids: CASSIRQTSGMETQYF.

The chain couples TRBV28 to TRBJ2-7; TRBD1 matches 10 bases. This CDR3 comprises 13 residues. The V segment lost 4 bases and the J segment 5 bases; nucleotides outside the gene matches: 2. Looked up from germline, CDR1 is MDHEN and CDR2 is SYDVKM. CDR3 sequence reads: CASSWGQGNEQYF. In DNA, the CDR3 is TGTGCCAGCAGTTGGGGACAGGGGAACGAGCAGTACTTC.

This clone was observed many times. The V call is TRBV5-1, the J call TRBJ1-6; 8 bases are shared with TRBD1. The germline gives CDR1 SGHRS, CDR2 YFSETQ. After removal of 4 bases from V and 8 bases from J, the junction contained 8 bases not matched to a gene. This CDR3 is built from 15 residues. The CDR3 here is CASSVRTGMDSPLHF. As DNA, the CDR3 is TGCGCCAGCAGCGTGCGGACAGGGATGGATTCACCCCTCCACTTT.

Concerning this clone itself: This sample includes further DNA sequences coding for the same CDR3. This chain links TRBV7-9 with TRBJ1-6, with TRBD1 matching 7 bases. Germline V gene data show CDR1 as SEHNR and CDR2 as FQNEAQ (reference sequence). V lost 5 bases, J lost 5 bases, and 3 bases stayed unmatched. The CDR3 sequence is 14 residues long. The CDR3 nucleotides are TGTGCCAGCAGCCTCGGGACAGATAATTCACCCCTCCACTTT. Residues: CASSLGTDNSPLHF. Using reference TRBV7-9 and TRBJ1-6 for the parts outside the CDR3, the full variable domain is DTGVSQNPRHKITKRGQNVTFRCDPISEHNRLYWYRQTLGQGPEFLTYFQNEAQLEKSRLLSDRFSAERPKGSFSTLEIQRTEQGDSAMYLCASSLGTDNSPLHFGNGTRLTVT.

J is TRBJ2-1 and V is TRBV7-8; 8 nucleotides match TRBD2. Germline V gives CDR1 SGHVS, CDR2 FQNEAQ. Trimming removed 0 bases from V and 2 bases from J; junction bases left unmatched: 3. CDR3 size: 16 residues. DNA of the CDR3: TGTGCCAGCAGCTTAGCTGGCGGGGGGACCTACAATGAGCAGTTCTTC. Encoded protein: CASSLAGGGTYNEQFF. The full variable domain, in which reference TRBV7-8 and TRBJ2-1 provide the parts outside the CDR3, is GAGVSQSPRYKVAKRGQDVALRCDPISGHVSLFWYQQALGQGPEFLTYFQNEAQLDKSGLPSDRFFAERPEGSVSTLKIQRTQQEDSAVYLCASSLAGGGTYNEQFFGPGTRLTVL.

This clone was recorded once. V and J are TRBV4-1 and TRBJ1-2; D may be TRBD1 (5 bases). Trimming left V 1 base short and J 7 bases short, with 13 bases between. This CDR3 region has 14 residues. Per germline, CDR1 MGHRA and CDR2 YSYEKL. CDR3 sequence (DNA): TGCGCCAGCAGCCAAGCGGATAGGGGAGGTGGCTACACCTTC. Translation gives CASSQADRGGGYTF.

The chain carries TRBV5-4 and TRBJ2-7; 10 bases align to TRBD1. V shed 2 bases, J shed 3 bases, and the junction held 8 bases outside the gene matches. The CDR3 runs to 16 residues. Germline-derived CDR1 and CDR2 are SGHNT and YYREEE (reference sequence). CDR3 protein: CASSFYSGTGDYEQYF. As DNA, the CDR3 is TGTGCCAGCAGCTTCTACTCCGGGACAGGGGACTACGAGCAGTACTTC.

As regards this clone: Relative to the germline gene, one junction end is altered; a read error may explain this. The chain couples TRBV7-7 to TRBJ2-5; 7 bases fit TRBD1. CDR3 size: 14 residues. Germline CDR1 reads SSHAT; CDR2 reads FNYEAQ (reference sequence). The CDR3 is CASSLGGLQETQYF. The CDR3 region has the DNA TGTGCTAGCAGCTTAGGGGGCCTACAAGAGACCCAGTACTTC.

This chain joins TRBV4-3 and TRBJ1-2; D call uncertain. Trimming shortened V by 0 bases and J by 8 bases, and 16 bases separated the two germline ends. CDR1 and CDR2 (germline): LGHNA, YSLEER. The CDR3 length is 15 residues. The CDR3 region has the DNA TGCGCCAGCAGCCAAGATCGGTCCGGGTCAGAAGGCTACACCTTC. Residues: CASSQDRSGSEGYTF.

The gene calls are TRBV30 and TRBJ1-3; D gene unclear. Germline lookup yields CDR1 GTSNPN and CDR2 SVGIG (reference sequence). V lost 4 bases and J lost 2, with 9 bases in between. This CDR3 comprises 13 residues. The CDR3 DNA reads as TGTGCCTGGACTAACCAAGCTGGAAACACCATATATTTT. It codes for CAWTNQAGNTIYF.

The CDR3 reads CASSIAGRGAYEQYF. The CDR3, as DNA: TGTGCCAGTAGTATAGCGGGCAGGGGGGCGTATGAGCAGTACTTC. The chain combines TRBV19 with TRBJ2-7; D is possibly TRBD1 (7 bases). This CDR3 has 15 amino acids. CDR1 and CDR2 from the germline V gene are LNHDA and SQIVND (reference sequence). V was cut by 1 base and J by 7 bases, with 17 bases left in between.

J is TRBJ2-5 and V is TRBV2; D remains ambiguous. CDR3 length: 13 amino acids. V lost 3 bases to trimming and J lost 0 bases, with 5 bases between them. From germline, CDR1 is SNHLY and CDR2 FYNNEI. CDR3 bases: TGTGCCAGCAGTGACCGGGACCAAGAGACCCAGTACTTC. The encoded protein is CASSDRDQETQYF.